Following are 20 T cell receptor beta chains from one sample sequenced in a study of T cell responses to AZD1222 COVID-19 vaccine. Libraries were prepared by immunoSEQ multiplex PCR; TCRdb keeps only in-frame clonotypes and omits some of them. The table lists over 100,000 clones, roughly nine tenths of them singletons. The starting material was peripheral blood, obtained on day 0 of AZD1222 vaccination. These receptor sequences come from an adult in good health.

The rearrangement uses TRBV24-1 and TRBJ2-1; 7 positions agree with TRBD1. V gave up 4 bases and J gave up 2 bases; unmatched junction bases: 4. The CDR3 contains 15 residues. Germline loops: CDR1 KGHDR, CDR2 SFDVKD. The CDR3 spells CATSEGTDAYNEQFF. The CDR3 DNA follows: TGTGCCACCAGTGAGGGGACAGATGCCTACAATGAGCAGTTCTTC.

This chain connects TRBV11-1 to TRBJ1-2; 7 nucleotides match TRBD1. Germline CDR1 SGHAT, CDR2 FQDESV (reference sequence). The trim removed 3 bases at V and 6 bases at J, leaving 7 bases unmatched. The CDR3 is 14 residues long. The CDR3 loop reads CASSLNRGGNGYTF. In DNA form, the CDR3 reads TGTGCCAGCAGCTTGAACAGGGGAGGAAATGGCTACACCTTC.

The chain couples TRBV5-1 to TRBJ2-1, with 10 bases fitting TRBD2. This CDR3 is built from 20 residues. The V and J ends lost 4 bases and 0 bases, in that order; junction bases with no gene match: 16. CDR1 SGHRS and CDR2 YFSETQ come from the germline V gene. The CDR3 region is CASSQPGTSDRASSYNEQFF. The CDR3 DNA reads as TGCGCCAGCAGCCAGCCCGGGACTAGCGATCGCGCCAGCTCCTACAATGAGCAGTTCTTC.

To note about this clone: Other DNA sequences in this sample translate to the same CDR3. The CDR3 DNA is TGTGCCAGCAGCTTAGATAGGCAGGGGGTGAACACCGGGGAGCTGTTTTTT. Protein product: CASSLDRQGVNTGELFF. V and J are TRBV11-3 and TRBJ2-2, with 7 bases that match TRBD1. The V and J ends lost 0 bases and 1 base, in that order; junction bases with no gene match: 5. The CDR3 loop spans 17 amino acids. CDR1 SGHNT and CDR2 YENEEA come from the germline V gene.

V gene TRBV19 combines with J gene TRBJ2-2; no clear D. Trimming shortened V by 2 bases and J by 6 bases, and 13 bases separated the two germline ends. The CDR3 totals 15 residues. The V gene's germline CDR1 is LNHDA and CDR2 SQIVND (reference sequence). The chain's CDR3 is CASSISGLPPGELFF. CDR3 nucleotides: TGTGCCAGTAGTATATCCGGGCTCCCGCCCGGGGAGCTGTTTTTT.

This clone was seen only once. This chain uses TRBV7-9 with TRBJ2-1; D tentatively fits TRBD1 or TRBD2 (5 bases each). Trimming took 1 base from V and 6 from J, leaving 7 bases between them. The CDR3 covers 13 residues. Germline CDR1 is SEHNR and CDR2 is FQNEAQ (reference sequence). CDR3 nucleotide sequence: TGTGCCAGCAGCTTAGGAGGGGTCAATGAGCAGTTCTTC. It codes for CASSLGGVNEQFF. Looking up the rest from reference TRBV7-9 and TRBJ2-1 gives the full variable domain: DTGVSQNPRHKITKRGQNVTFRCDPISEHNRLYWYRQTLGQGPEFLTYFQNEAQLEKSRLLSDRFSAERPKGSFSTLEIQRTEQGDSAMYLCASSLGGVNEQFFGPGTRLTVL.

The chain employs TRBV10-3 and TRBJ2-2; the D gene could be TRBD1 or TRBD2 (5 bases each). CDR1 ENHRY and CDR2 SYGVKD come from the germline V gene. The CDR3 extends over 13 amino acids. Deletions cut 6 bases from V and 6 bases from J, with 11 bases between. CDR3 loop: CAIRKRGAGELFF. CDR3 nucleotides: TGTGCCATCAGGAAACGAGGGGCCGGGGAGCTGTTTTTT.

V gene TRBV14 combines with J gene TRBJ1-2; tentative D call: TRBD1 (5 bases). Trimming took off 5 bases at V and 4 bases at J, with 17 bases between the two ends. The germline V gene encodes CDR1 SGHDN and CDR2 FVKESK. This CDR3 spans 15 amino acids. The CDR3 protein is CASSANRDPFYGYTF. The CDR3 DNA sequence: TGTGCCAGCAGCGCGAACCGGGACCCCTTCTATGGCTACACCTTC.

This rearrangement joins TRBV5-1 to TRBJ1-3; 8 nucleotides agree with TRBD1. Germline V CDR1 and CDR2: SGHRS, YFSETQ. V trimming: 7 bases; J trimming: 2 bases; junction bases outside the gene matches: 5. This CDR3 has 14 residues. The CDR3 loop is CASRSTGAGNTIYF. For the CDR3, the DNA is TGCGCCAGCCGCTCGACAGGGGCTGGAAACACCATATATTTT.

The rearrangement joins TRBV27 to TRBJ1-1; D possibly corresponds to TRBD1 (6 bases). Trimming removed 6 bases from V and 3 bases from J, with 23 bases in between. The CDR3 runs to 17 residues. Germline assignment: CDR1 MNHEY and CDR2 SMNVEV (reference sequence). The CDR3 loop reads CASSRKPRLAGDTEAFF. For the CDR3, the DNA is TGTGCCAGCAGCCGGAAGCCTAGGTTGGCAGGGGACACTGAAGCTTTCTTT.

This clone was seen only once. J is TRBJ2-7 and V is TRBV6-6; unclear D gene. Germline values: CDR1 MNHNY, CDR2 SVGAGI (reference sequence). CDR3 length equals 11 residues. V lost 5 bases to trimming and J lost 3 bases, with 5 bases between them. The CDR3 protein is CASSPSYEQYF. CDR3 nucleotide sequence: TGTGCCAGCAGTCCAAGCTACGAGCAGTACTTC.

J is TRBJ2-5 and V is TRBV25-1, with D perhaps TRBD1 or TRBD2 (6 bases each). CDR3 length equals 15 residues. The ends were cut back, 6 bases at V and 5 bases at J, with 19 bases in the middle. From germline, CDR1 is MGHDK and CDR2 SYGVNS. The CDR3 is CASSPPRGGSETQYF. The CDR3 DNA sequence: TGTGCCAGCAGCCCCCCCAGGGGAGGAAGCGAGACCCAGTACTTC.

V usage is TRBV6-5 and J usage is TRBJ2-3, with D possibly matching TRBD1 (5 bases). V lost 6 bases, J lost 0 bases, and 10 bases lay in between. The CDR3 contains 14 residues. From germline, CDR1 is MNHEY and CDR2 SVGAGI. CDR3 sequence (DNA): TGTGCCAGCAGGGAGACAGTAAGCACAGATACGCAGTATTTT. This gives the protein CASRETVSTDTQYF.

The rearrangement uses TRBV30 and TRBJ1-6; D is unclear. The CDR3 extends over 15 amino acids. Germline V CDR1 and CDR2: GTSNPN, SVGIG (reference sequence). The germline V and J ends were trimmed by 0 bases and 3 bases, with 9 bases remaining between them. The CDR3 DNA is TGTGCCTGGAGTGTAAACGGAAACTATAATTCACCCCTCCACTTT. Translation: CAWSVNGNYNSPLHF.

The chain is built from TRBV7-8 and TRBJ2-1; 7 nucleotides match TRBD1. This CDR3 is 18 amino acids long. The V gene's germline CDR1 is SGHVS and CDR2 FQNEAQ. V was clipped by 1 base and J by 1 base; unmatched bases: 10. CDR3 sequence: CASSLEGRNRGSYNEQFF. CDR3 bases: TGTGCCAGCAGCTTAGAGGGTCGGAACAGGGGATCCTACAATGAGCAGTTCTTC.

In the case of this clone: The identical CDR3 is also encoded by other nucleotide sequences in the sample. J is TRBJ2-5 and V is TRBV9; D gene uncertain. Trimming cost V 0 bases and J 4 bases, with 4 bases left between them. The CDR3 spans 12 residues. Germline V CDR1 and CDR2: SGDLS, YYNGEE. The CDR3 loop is CASSVVGETQYF. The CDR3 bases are TGTGCCAGCAGCGTAGTGGGAGAGACCCAGTACTTC.

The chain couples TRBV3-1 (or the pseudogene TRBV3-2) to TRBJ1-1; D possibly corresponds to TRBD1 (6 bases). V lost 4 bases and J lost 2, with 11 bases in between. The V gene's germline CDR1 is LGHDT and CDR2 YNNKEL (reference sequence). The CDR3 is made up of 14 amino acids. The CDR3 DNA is TGTGCCAGCAGCCCGGGGGCAGTAAACACTGAAGCTTTCTTT. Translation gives CASSPGAVNTEAFF.

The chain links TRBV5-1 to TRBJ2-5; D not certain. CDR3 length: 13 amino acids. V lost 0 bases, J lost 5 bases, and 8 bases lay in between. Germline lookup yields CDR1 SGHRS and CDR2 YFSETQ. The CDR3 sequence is CASSLENTETQYF. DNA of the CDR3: TGCGCCAGCAGCTTGGAGAATACGGAGACCCAGTACTTC.

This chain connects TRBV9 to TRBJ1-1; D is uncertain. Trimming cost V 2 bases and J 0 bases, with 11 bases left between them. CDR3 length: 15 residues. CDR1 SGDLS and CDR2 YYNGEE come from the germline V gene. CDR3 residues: CASSVGVGMNTEAFF. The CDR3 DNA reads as TGTGCCAGCAGCGTGGGTGTGGGGATGAACACTGAAGCTTTCTTT.

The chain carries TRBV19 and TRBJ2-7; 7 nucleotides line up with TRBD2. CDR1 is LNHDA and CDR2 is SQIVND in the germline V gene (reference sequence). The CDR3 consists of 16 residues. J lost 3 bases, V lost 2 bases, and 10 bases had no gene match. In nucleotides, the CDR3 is TGTGCCAGTAGTATAAACCGGGGGGTGTGGGTCTACGAGCAGTACTTC. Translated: CASSINRGVWVYEQYF.